The rows below give T cell receptor beta chains drawn from one sample of a study of T cell repertoires in cytomegalovirus infection. TCRdb itself ran the reads through MiXCR, one entry per CDR3 protein. This sample has around 530,000 distinct CDR3 sequences; about 26% occur once, and the top ten carry approximately 13%. The sample consisted of PBMCs. These receptor sequences come from a human donor in good health (CMV status not recorded). Some clones in this sample may be carry-over from other donors' samples. Each CDR3 is given with its conserved first and last residue. The D gene is left open where the match is weak. For some rows the clone size is stated as once, few or many, or as a class when expanded; others skip it.

cdr3_aa,cdr3_nt,d_call,v_call,clone_size,j_call
CASSLGAALTGELFF,TGTGCCAGCAGCTTAGGGGCAGCTCTCACCGGGGAGCTGTTTTTT,.,TRBV7-9,few,TRBJ2-2
CSATIPRQGIAKNIQYF,TGCAGTGCTACCATCCCCCGGCAGGGGATAGCCAAAAACATTCAGTACTTC,.,TRBV20-1,.,TRBJ2-4
CASGLGGHTGELFF,TGTGCTAGTGGTTTGGGGGGGCACACCGGGGAGCTGTTTTTT,.,TRBV12-5,few,TRBJ2-2
CASSQRGWEVGTDTQYF,TGTGCCAGCAGCCAACGCGGTTGGGAGGTGGGCACAGATACGCAGTATTTT,.,TRBV7-8,many,TRBJ2-3
CASSPHRGLGYEQYF,TGTGCCAGCAGTCCCCACAGGGGTTTGGGGTACGAGCAGTACTTC,TRBD1,TRBV28,.,TRBJ2-7
CASSFGTGITGELFF,TGTGCCAGCAGCTTCGGGACAGGGATCACCGGGGAGCTGTTTTTT,TRBD1,TRBV7-9,few,TRBJ2-2
CASSLGRTEAFF,TGTGCCAGCAGTTTAGGGAGGACTGAAGCTTTCTTT,.,TRBV7-2,many,TRBJ1-1
CASSEPTSGRRNEQFF,TGTGCCAGCAGTGAACCAACTAGTGGGAGGAGGAATGAGCAGTTCTTC,.,TRBV6-1,.,TRBJ2-1
CASSSGTGAGQYF,TGTGCCAGCAGCTCCGGGACAGGAGCGGGGCAGTACTTC,TRBD1,TRBV7-9,.,TRBJ2-7
CASSLAATGYTF,TGTGCCAGCAGTTTAGCAGCTACTGGCTACACCTTC,.,TRBV7-4,few,TRBJ1-2
CASSSQLAANTGELFF,TGTGCCAGCAGCTCACAACTAGCCGCGAACACCGGGGAGCTGTTTTTT,.,TRBV7-2,.,TRBJ2-2
CASSLTGQGNYNEQFF,TGCGCCAGCAGCTTGACGGGACAGGGGAACTACAATGAGCAGTTCTTC,TRBD1,TRBV5-1,.,TRBJ2-1
CASSLSSGTGLNTEAFF,TGTGCCAGCAGCTTGTCATCCGGGACAGGTTTGAACACTGAAGCTTTCTTT,TRBD1,TRBV5-4,.,TRBJ1-1
CASSYGQANTGELFF,TGTGCCAGCAGTTACGGGCAGGCGAACACCGGGGAGCTGTTTTTT,.,TRBV6-6,.,TRBJ2-2
CASSPRVEQFF,TGTGCCAGCAGCCCCCGGGTGGAGCAGTTCTTC,.,TRBV7-6,.,TRBJ2-1
CASSPYAGGPSTEQYF,TGTGCCAGCAGTCCTTATGCGGGAGGGCCGTCGACCGAGCAGTACTTC,TRBD2,TRBV6-2/TRBV6-3,many,TRBJ2-7
CASSLTSGNTGELFF,TGTGCCAGCAGCCTGACTAGCGGTAACACCGGGGAGCTGTTTTTT,TRBD2,TRBV14,.,TRBJ2-2
CASRVGVPNQPQHF,TGTGCCAGCAGGGTTGGGGTGCCTAACCAGCCCCAGCATTTT,.,TRBV2,once,TRBJ1-5
CASSSRQGENEKLFF,TGTGCCAGCAGTTCTCGGCAGGGGGAAAATGAAAAACTGTTTTTT,TRBD1,TRBV7-2,many,TRBJ1-4
CASSLVRYREGSFMAFF,TGTGCCAGCAGCTTAGTACGCTACAGGGAGGGGAGTTTTATGGCTTTCTTT,.,TRBV7-8,many,TRBJ1-1
CASSLGPGGNQPQHF,TGTGCCAGCAGCTTAGGCCCCGGGGGCAATCAGCCCCAGCATTTT,.,TRBV7-2,many,TRBJ1-5
CASSQEAEASPGYTF,TGCGCCAGCAGCCAGGAAGCGGAGGCGTCTCCTGGCTACACCTTC,.,TRBV4-1,.,TRBJ1-2
CASSSILWEPYNEQFF,TGTGCCAGCAGTTCCATACTGTGGGAGCCCTACAATGAGCAGTTCTTC,.,TRBV6-8,few,TRBJ2-1
CASSPDRAGHTEAFF,TGTGCCAGCAGCCCGGACAGGGCCGGGCACACTGAAGCTTTCTTT,TRBD1,TRBV7-6,many,TRBJ1-1
CASSLSTGGSGYTF,TGTGCCAGCAGCTTATCGACAGGGGGCTCGGGCTACACCTTC,TRBD1,TRBV7-8,many,TRBJ1-2
CASSSGLAGDNEQFF,TGTGCCAGCAGCTCAGGACTAGCGGGAGACAATGAGCAGTTCTTC,TRBD2,TRBV11-3,few,TRBJ2-1
CASSETPWDSPLHF,TGTGCCAGCAGTGAGACGCCCTGGGATTCACCCCTCCACTTT,.,TRBV2,.,TRBJ1-6
CASSPRGGTTNEKLFF,TGTGCCAGCAGCCCGCGGGGAGGAACAACTAATGAAAAACTGTTTTTT,.,TRBV7-2,.,TRBJ1-4
CASSIIQDRGRTEAFF,TGTGCCAGTAGTATAATCCAGGACAGGGGGAGGACTGAAGCTTTCTTT,TRBD1,TRBV19,.,TRBJ1-1
CASSRSGRAGEQFF,TGTGCCAGCAGTCGTAGCGGGAGGGCCGGTGAGCAGTTCTTC,TRBD2,TRBV6-6,.,TRBJ2-1
CASSQASSGRGFTDTQYF,TGTGCCAGCAGCCAAGCTTCTAGCGGGAGGGGGTTTACAGATACGCAGTATTTT,TRBD2,TRBV4-2,.,TRBJ2-3
CASSYQTTDTQYF,TGTGCCAGCAGCTACCAAACCACAGATACGCAGTATTTT,.,TRBV7-4,few,TRBJ2-3
CASSPTLTGTYNSPLHF,TGTGCCAGCTCACCAACTCTTACCGGGACTTATAATTCACCCCTCCACTTT,.,TRBV18,once,TRBJ1-6
CASSLWGNSAFEQYF,TGTGCCAGCAGCCTGTGGGGGAATAGCGCCTTCGAGCAGTACTTC,.,TRBV6-2/TRBV6-3,.,TRBJ2-7
CASSQDSGSGGYTF,TGTGCCAGCAGCCAAGATTCGGGGTCGGGTGGCTACACCTTC,.,TRBV4-2,.,TRBJ1-2
CASSQWRDREYEQYF,TGTGCCAGCAGCCAGTGGCGGGACAGGGAGTACGAGCAGTACTTC,TRBD1,TRBV4-2,once,TRBJ2-7
CASSFHDRGPETQYF,TGTGCCAGCAGCTTCCACGACAGGGGGCCAGAGACCCAGTACTTC,TRBD1,TRBV11-2,few,TRBJ2-5
CASKGGEQFF,TGTGCCAGTAAAGGGGGTGAGCAGTTCTTC,.,TRBV19,few,TRBJ2-1
CASGGGGPYNEQFF,TGTGCCAGCGGGGGGGGGGGGCCCTACAATGAGCAGTTCTTC,.,TRBV7-4,.,TRBJ2-1
CASSLVGTGGHPPLHF,TGTGCCAGCAGCTTAGTGGGGACAGGGGGCCATCCACCCCTCCACTTT,TRBD1,TRBV7-9,.,TRBJ1-6